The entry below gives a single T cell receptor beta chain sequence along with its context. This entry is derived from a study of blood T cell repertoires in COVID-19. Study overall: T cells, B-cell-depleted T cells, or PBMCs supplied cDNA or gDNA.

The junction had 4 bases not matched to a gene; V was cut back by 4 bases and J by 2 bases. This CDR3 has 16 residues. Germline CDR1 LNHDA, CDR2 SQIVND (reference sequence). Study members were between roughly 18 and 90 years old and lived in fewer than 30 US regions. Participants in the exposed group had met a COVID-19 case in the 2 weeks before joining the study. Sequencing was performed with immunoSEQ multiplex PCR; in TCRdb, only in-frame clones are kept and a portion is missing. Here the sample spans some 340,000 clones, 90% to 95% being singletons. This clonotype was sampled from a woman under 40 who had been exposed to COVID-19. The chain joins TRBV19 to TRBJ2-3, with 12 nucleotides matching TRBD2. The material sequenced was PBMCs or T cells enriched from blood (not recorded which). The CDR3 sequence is CASSTASGGVTDTQYF. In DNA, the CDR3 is TGTGCCAGTAGTACCGCTAGCGGGGGGGTCACAGATACGCAGTATTTT.